Listed below are T cell receptor beta chains from one sample, sequenced in a study of graft-versus-host responses after intestinal transplantation. The protocol was immunoSEQ multiplex PCR, while the TCRdb copy is restricted to in-frame clones and leaves out a portion. This table holds around 25,000 clones, approximately 40% found once. The sequencing here drew on alloreactive CD4+ T cells from a mixed lymphocyte reaction culture, taken before intestinal transplant. These receptors all stem from a human patient who received an intestinal transplant. Each CDR3 is given with its conserved first and last residue.

j_gene	v_gene	CDR3aa
TRBJ1-6	TRBV5-1	CASSLGPTGVNSPLHF
TRBJ2-7	TRBV6-5	CASSFLAGGTYEQYF
TRBJ2-1	TRBV5-1	CASSLEGLIYNEQFF
TRBJ2-1	TRBV4-2	CASSQEQTSGGARRNEQFF
TRBJ1-1	TRBV7-9	CASSYVKFSGGGPPTEAFF
TRBJ2-3	TRBV29-1	CSGAGTNTDTQYF
TRBJ1-4	TRBV14	CASSPRRRQRSEKLFF
TRBJ2-7	TRBV7-2	CASSRTGTSGYEQYF
TRBJ1-3	TRBV9	CASSVEPGYSGNTIYF
TRBJ2-3	TRBV9	CASSVELAGGSGGTQYF
TRBJ1-2	TRBV28	CASSEGTVRGYTF
TRBJ2-7	TRBV18	CASSPTVSYEQYF
TRBJ2-1	TRBV7-9	CASISGLAGARNEQFF
TRBJ1-5	TRBV6-6	CASRADQARNQPQHF
TRBJ1-1	TRBV5-4	CASSFGLYTEAFF
TRBJ2-3	TRBV12-5	CASGHRLAGGRDTQYF
TRBJ2-1	TRBV5-1	CASSLRFSTSGSNEQFF
TRBJ1-5	TRBV28	CASSWGTGVDKSQHF
TRBJ2-5	TRBV11-3	CASSWGRAGDQETQYF
TRBJ2-1	TRBV19	CASSIGGQVRGNEQFF
TRBJ2-1	TRBV6-5	CASREVNEQFF
TRBJ2-5	TRBV2	CASSARAETQYF
TRBJ1-1	TRBV6-1	CASSERGRVMNTEAFF
TRBJ2-5	TRBV10-3	CAISRGGGAQRETQYF
TRBJ2-1	TRBV7-3	CASSLFGGAGEQFF
TRBJ2-7	TRBV23-1	CASSPTGGTGSHEQYF
TRBJ2-7	TRBV19	CASSPGPGSQYF
TRBJ1-6	TRBV19	CASGRTAYYNSPLHF
TRBJ2-1	TRBV4-2	CASSQVGVAGASYNEQFF
TRBJ2-7	TRBV7-2	CASSLSSGLAGAYEQYF
TRBJ1-2	TRBV28	CASSFWQPGYGYTF
TRBJ1-6	TRBV7-6	CASSRQDNSPLHF
TRBJ2-7	TRBV14	CASSQVQNEQYF
TRBJ2-1	TRBV29-1	CSAHSPGLYSYNEQFF
TRBJ1-5	TRBV9	CASSSQGTGHYSNQPQHF
TRBJ2-7	TRBV28	CASKNLATGYEQYF
TRBJ1-1	TRBV15	CATSRPQGIFTEAFF
TRBJ1-2	TRBV2	CTSTLTGTEGYGYTF
TRBJ1-2	TRBV30	CAWSAGYGYTF
TRBJ1-1	TRBV29-1	CSALWDRGRGTEAFF
TRBJ2-7	TRBV11-2	CASSLRPMILAGEDEQYF
TRBJ2-1	TRBV5-4	CASTRAGGPYNEQFF
TRBJ2-7	TRBV4-1	CASSQSTLQIYEQYF
TRBJ1-2	TRBV29-1	CSVEEGTGYGYTF
TRBJ2-7	TRBV4-2	CASSQDLGRVQYF
TRBJ1-2	TRBV5-8	CASSLADRYGYTF
TRBJ2-7	TRBV27	CASSFYRGPYEQYF
TRBJ1-2	TRBV7-9	CASSLDSNYGYTF
TRBJ1-6	TRBV19	CASSIGQGPLHF
TRBJ1-5	TRBV28	CASSKNGGYQPQHF
TRBJ1-2	TRBV7-9	CASSWTGSNYGYTF
TRBJ1-2	TRBV7-2	CASSLVLGVGNYGYTF
TRBJ2-7	TRBV28	CVSGPTSYEQYF
TRBJ1-2	TRBV4-3	CASSQSRGYGYTF
TRBJ1-3	TRBV7-2	CASSLVAGGNTIYF